This T cell receptor beta chain originates from a study of blood T cells in healthy people across ages. Findings of the study overall: Relative to aged donors, long-lived donors carried more naive CD4+ cells and displayed higher diversity.

The second PCR ran about 6 to 11 cycles with a sample-barcoded 5' primer and J-beta primers. From the 5' RACE reads, TCRdb called clonotypes with MiXCR, one entry per CDR3 protein. This sample has hundreds of thousands of distinct CDR3 sequences, with around 34% found just once. This clonotype was counted many times. What it binds is unknown. This receptor was identified in a man aged 18 to 35 in good health. Sequenced: blood.

The chain's CDR3 is CSASTLGGGRNEQFF. CDR3 DNA sequence: TGCAGTGCCTCTACCCTCGGGGGTGGAAGGAATGAGCAGTTCTTC. V and J are TRBV20-1 and TRBJ2-1; D may be TRBD2 (6 bases). CDR3 length: 15 residues. Germline CDR1 is DFQATT and CDR2 is SNEGSKA (reference sequence). V lost 6 bases, J lost 7 bases, and 22 bases lay in between.